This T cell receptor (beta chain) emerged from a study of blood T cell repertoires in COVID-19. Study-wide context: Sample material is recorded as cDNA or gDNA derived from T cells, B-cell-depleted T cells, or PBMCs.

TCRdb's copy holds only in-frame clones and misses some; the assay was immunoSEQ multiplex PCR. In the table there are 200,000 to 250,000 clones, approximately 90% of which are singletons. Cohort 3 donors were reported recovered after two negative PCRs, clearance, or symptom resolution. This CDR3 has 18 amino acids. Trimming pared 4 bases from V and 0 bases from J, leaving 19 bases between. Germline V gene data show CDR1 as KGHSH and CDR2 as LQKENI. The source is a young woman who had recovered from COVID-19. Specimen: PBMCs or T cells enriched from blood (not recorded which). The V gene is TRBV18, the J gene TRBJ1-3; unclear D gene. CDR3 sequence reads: CASSLLPDTKTSGNTIYF. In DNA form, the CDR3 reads TGTGCCAGCTCACTACTCCCAGACACAAAAACCTCTGGAAACACCATATATTTT.